This T cell receptor gamma chain was identified in a study of gamma-delta T cells after stem cell transplantation. This clone was observed a handful of times. At the DNA level, this CDR3 is encoded by other sequences in the same sample as well. TCRdb reanalysed the RT-PCR reads via CATT. The repertoire holds 3,000 to 4,500 gamma-chain clones, roughly 5.3% seen once, with around 22% in the top ten. What was sequenced was gamma-delta T cells. The source of this sequence is a human donor. It is not recorded whose cells these are; they may come from a transplant donor.

The DNA of the CDR3 is TGTGCCTTGTGGGAGGTGGGATTGGGCAAAAAAATCAAGGTATTT. It encodes CALWEVGLGKKIKVF. The J gene is TRGJP, the V gene TRGV9. This CDR3 has 15 amino acids. The V gene's germline CDR1 is GITISATS and CDR2 ISYDGTV (reference sequence). V trimming: 0 bases; J trimming: 10 bases; junction bases outside the gene matches: 3.